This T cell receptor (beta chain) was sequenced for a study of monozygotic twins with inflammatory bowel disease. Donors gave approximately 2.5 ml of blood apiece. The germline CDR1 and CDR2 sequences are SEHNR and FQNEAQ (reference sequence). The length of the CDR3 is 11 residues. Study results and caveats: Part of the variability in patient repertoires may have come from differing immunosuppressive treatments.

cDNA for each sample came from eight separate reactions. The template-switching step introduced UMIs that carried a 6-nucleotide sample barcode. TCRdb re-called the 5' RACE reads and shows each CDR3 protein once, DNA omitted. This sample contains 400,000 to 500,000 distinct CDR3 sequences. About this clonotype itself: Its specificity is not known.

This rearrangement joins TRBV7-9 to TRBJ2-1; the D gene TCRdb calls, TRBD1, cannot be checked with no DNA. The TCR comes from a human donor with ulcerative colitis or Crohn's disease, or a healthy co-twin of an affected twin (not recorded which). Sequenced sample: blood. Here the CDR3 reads CASTPLKVQFF.